What follows is one TCR beta chain and its context. The target antigen is unknown. As for time point: baseline pretreatment blood. As to treatment: 15 Gy SBRT to primary tumor, nephrectomy 4 weeks later. Radiation-treated patients gave blood at baseline, week 2 and week 4. After removal of 8 bases from V and 4 bases from J, the junction contained 6 bases not matched to a gene. Germline values: CDR1 SQVTM, CDR2 ANQGSEA. The CDR3 length is 13 residues. The data derive from a study of radiation and T cells in renal cell carcinoma. Findings and caveats of the study: From baseline, blood top tumor clonotypes peaked at 2 weeks post-radiation.

Assay used: immunoSEQ multiplex PCR; TCRdb lists only in-frame clones, some missing. The sample includes approximately 150,000 clones, around four fifths of them seen just once. The starting material was blood, obtained from a patient whose treatment included radiotherapy and nephrectomy. The clonotype originates from a woman between 50 and 59 years old with renal cell carcinoma. The rearrangement links TRBV29-1 to TRBJ1-3; 9 bases match TRBD1. The CDR3 DNA is TGCAGCTTTACAGGGGGCACAGGAAACACCATATATTTT. Its translation: CSFTGGTGNTIYF.